These 24 T cell receptor beta chains were sequenced from one sample in a study of cytomegalovirus exposure and HLA in healthy donors. Here immunoSEQ multiplex PCR was the method, and the copy in TCRdb shows in-frame clones only, minus some. The profile covers over 70,000 clones, with 94% appearing a single time and about 0.6% taken by the ten largest. The source material was PBMCs. The receptors originated from a woman under 30 in good health and CMV-seronegative.

The gene calls are TRBV10-3 and TRBJ1-2; D is uncertain. The CDR3 has 12 amino acids. Germline V gene sequence: CDR1 ENHRY, CDR2 SYGVKD. The germline V and J ends were trimmed by 6 bases and 2 bases, with 7 bases remaining between them. CDR3 sequence reads: CAIRGGNYGYTF. The CDR3 nucleotides are TGTGCCATCAGGGGAGGCAACTATGGCTACACCTTC.

This chain uses TRBV6-5 with TRBJ1-2; D gene uncertain. V lost 10 bases and J 4 bases, leaving 16 bases between the germline ends. The CDR3 is made up of 13 amino acids. Germline lookup yields CDR1 MNHEY and CDR2 SVGAGI. In DNA form, the CDR3 reads TGTGCCACCCAGGCTTGGATTGGCTATGGCTACACCTTC. It yields the protein CATQAWIGYGYTF.

The rearrangement uses TRBV7-3 and TRBJ1-1, with a possible D match to TRBD1 (6 bases). The germline gives CDR1 SGHTA, CDR2 FQGTGA. The CDR3 extends over 14 amino acids. V gave up 5 bases and J gave up 4 bases, with 14 bases separating them. Written as DNA, the CDR3 is TGTGCCAGCAGCCCAGAGCAGGGGTTCACTGAAGCTTTCTTT. Protein: CASSPEQGFTEAFF. Full variable domain (outside the CDR3, taken from reference TRBV7-3 and TRBJ1-1): GAGVSQTPSNKVTEKGKYVELRCDPISGHTALYWYRQSLGQGPEFLIYFQGTGAADDSGLPNDRFFAVRPEGSVSTLKIQRTERGDSAVYLCASSPEQGFTEAFFGQGTRLTVV.

Regarding this clone: A read error may produce the germline difference seen at one junction end. The chain joins TRBV7-7 to TRBJ1-6, with 7 bases identical to TRBD1. This CDR3 has 16 residues. Germline CDR1 and CDR2: SSHAT and FNYEAQ (reference sequence). CDR3: CASSRFERQGLTPLHF. Written as DNA, the CDR3 is TGTGCTAGCAGCCGATTTGAAAGACAGGGCTTGACACCCCTCCACTTT.

The chain combines TRBV15 with TRBJ2-6; D uncertain. The germline V gene encodes CDR1 LNHNV and CDR2 YYDKDF (reference sequence). The ends were cut back, 0 bases at V and 1 base at J, with 10 bases in the middle. The CDR3 consists of 17 residues. CDR3 nucleotide sequence: TGTGCCACCAGCAGAGATATCGCCGAGTCTGGGGCCAACGTCCTGACTTTC. It is translated as CATSRDIAESGANVLTF.

J is TRBJ2-7 and V is TRBV9; the match to TRBD1 covers 7 bases. The CDR3 is 15 residues long. V shed 4 bases, J shed 2 bases, and the junction held 9 bases outside the gene matches. The germline CDR1 and CDR2 sequences are SGDLS and YYNGEE. The CDR3 reads CASSLRPGQAYEQYF. The CDR3 coding sequence is TGTGCCAGCAGCCTCCGCCCCGGACAGGCCTACGAGCAGTACTTC.

The chain employs TRBV19 and TRBJ1-2; tentative D call: TRBD1 (6 bases). V lost 10 bases and J 8 bases, leaving 20 bases between the germline ends. Germline loops: CDR1 LNHDA, CDR2 SQIVND (reference sequence). The CDR3 sequence is 13 residues long. This CDR3 reads CAIKTRGAEGYTF. The CDR3 DNA is TGTGCCATCAAAACTCGGGGGGCGGAGGGCTACACCTTC.

The chain links TRBV4-1 to TRBJ2-1; weak D call: TRBD1 (6 bases). Deletions cut 4 bases from V and 6 bases from J, with 16 bases between. The CDR3 consists of 15 residues. Germline V gene sequence: CDR1 MGHRA, CDR2 YSYEKL. CDR3 protein: CASSLGQIKANEQFF. Here the CDR3 DNA reads TGCGCCAGCAGCCTTGGACAGATAAAAGCCAATGAGCAGTTCTTC.

The rearrangement joins TRBV18 to TRBJ1-1, with a weak D call TRBD1 (5 bases). Germline CDR1 KGHSH, CDR2 LQKENI. The CDR3 spans 15 residues. The V gene lost 2 bases and the J gene lost 1 base, with 11 bases spanning the gap. The CDR3 here is CASSPGGTANTEAFF. As DNA, the CDR3 is TGTGCCAGCTCACCAGGAGGGACGGCGAACACTGAAGCTTTCTTT.

The V and J genes are TRBV5-4 and TRBJ2-1, with 7 bases that match TRBD2. The CDR3 consists of 15 residues. Germline V gives CDR1 SGHNT, CDR2 YYREEE (reference sequence). V shed 2 bases, J shed 3 bases, and the junction held 5 bases outside the gene matches. CDR3 nucleotides: TGTGCCAGCAGCTTCCCGGGAGGCCGCTACAATGAGCAGTTCTTC. This encodes CASSFPGGRYNEQFF.

V usage is TRBV28 and J usage is TRBJ2-7; D possibly corresponds to TRBD2 (5 bases). CDR3 length equals 12 residues. With 8 bases removed from V and 2 bases from J, the gap between germline ends came to 10 bases. Germline loops: CDR1 MDHEN, CDR2 SYDVKM. CDR3 DNA: TGTGCCAGCGCGGGCAGCACCTACGAGCAGTACTTC. Protein sequence: CASAGSTYEQYF.

The rearrangement joins TRBV4-2 to TRBJ2-7; 8 positions agree with TRBD1. The CDR3 length is 15 residues. The germline V gene encodes CDR1 LGHNA and CDR2 YNFKEQ. V trimming: 0 bases; J trimming: 3 bases; junction bases outside the gene matches: 4. CDR3 in amino acids: CASSQDVTGGYEQYF. DNA for the CDR3: TGTGCCAGCAGCCAAGATGTAACAGGGGGCTACGAGCAGTACTTC.

The table lists this clone with a few counts. J is TRBJ2-1 and V is TRBV4-2; D not resolved. V was trimmed by 3 bases and J by 6 bases, leaving 18 bases between them. This CDR3 contains 16 residues. From germline, CDR1 is LGHNA and CDR2 YNFKEQ. CDR3 sequence reads: CASSQTFRVTLNEQFF. CDR3 sequence (DNA): TGTGCCAGCAGCCAGACGTTCCGAGTGACTCTCAATGAGCAGTTCTTC.

The table lists this clone with a few counts. V and J are TRBV19 and TRBJ1-5; no definite D call. Germline V gene lookup returns CDR1 LNHDA and CDR2 SQIVND (reference sequence). The CDR3 totals 13 residues. Deletions cut 1 base from V and 6 bases from J, with 7 bases between. The CDR3 region has the DNA TGTGCCAGTAGTATAGGAGGGCGTCAGCCCCAGCATTTT. It codes for CASSIGGRQPQHF. The full variable domain, with the rest looked up from reference TRBV19 and TRBJ1-5, is DGGITQSPKYLFRKEGQNVTLSCEQNLNHDAMYWYRQDPGQGLRLIYYSQIVNDFQKGDIAEGYSVSREKKESFPLTVTSAQKNPTAFYLCASSIGGRQPQHFGDGTRLSIL.

The V call is TRBV11-3, the J call TRBJ2-2; TRBD2 agrees at 7 bases. The CDR3 runs to 14 residues. The germline CDR1 and CDR2 sequences are SGHNT and YENEEA. The V gene end was trimmed by 1 base and the J gene end by 6 bases; junction bases not matched to a gene: 2. In DNA form, the CDR3 reads TGTGCCAGCAGCTTAGGCGCGGGGGCCGGGGAGCTGTTTTTT. Protein product: CASSLGAGAGELFF.

The gene calls are TRBV28 and TRBJ2-6; D gene unclear. This CDR3 region has 13 residues. The V end was cut by 6 bases, the J end by 3 bases, with 6 bases between. Per germline, CDR1 MDHEN and CDR2 SYDVKM. CDR3 in amino acids: CASRVHGANVLTF. CDR3 DNA: TGTGCCAGCAGGGTACATGGGGCCAACGTCCTGACTTTC. Full variable domain (missing parts from reference TRBV28 and TRBJ2-6): DVKVTQSSRYLVKRTGEKVFLECVQDMDHENMFWYRQDPGLGLRLIYFSYDVKMKEKGDIPEGYSVSREKKERFSLILESASTNQTSMYLCASRVHGANVLTFGAGSRLTVL.

This chain's CDR3 is CASSPAGGYEQYF. Written as DNA, the CDR3 is TGTGCCAGCAGCCCCGCGGGCGGCTACGAGCAGTACTTC. The genes are TRBV11-2 and TRBJ2-7; possibly TRBD2 for D (5 bases). The germline CDR1 and CDR2 sequences are SGHAT and FQNNGV. The CDR3 length is 13 residues. The V end lost 5 bases, the J end lost 3 bases, and 11 bases lay between the germline ends.

This sequence joins TRBV7-9 and TRBJ1-1, with D hard to call. The CDR3 runs 15 residues. With 5 bases removed from V and 1 base from J, the gap between germline ends came to 14 bases. CDR1 and CDR2 (germline): SEHNR, FQNEAQ (reference sequence). CDR3 amino acids: CASSPFRGGNTEAFF. The CDR3 nucleotides are TGTGCCAGCAGCCCTTTCCGGGGAGGGAACACTGAAGCTTTCTTT.

The chain links TRBV5-1 to TRBJ2-3, with 8 nucleotides matching TRBD2. After removal of 4 bases from V and 1 base from J, the junction contained 5 bases not matched to a gene. CDR1 SGHRS and CDR2 YFSETQ come from the germline V gene. This CDR3 has 15 amino acids. The CDR3 sequence: CASSAIAGRTDTQYF. The CDR3 region has the DNA TGCGCCAGCAGCGCAATAGCGGGGCGCACAGATACGCAGTATTTT. Supplemented by reference TRBV5-1 and TRBJ2-3, the full variable domain reads KAGVTQTPRYLIKTRGQQVTLSCSPISGHRSVSWYQQTPGQGLQFLFEYFSETQRNKGNFPGRFSGRQFSNSRSEMNVSTLELGDSALYLCASSAIAGRTDTQYFGPGTRLTVL.

This sequence joins TRBV4-1 and TRBJ2-5; 14 bases map to TRBD2. V gave up 6 bases and J gave up 1 base; unmatched junction bases: 13. The V gene's germline CDR1 is MGHRA and CDR2 YSYEKL. CDR3 length: 19 amino acids. The CDR3, as DNA: TGCGCCAGCAGTCGGAGGGGACTAGCGGGGGACGGGCTCCAAGAGACCCAGTACTTC. Residues: CASSRRGLAGDGLQETQYF.

The CDR3 sequence: CASSEGLGGISFQPQHF. CDR3 nucleotides: TGTGCCAGCAGTGAAGGTTTGGGGGGGATTTCGTTTCAGCCCCAGCATTTT. This chain links TRBV2 with TRBJ1-5; the D gene is possibly TRBD1 (5 bases). Trimming stripped 1 base from V and 6 bases from J, with 19 bases between. Germline V gene data show CDR1 as SNHLY and CDR2 as FYNNEI. CDR3 length: 17 residues.

The chain employs TRBV9 and TRBJ2-1, with 10 bases identical to TRBD2. This CDR3 is built from 16 residues. Germline V gives CDR1 SGDLS, CDR2 YYNGEE. V gave up 4 bases and J gave up 7 bases; unmatched junction bases: 11. This CDR3 is CASSPSGGAGSNEQFF. The CDR3, as DNA: TGTGCCAGCAGCCCCAGCGGGGGGGCGGGATCTAATGAGCAGTTCTTC.

The chain has TRBV7-2 and TRBJ2-7, with D perhaps TRBD1 (5 bases). The V end was cut by 4 bases, the J end by 5 bases, with 15 bases between. The CDR3 extends over 14 amino acids. Germline V gene data show CDR1 as SGHTA and CDR2 as FQGNSA. The CDR3 bases are TGTGCCAGCAGCTCGACAGTGAGCACGGACGAGCAGTACTTC. This translates into CASSSTVSTDEQYF.

The chain uses TRBV29-1 and TRBJ2-3; D unresolved. This CDR3 has 12 residues. V was shortened by 1 base and J by 1 base, with 3 bases between the two germline ends. Per germline, CDR1 SQVTM and CDR2 ANQGSEA. The CDR3: CSVEAGTDTQYF. The CDR3 region has the DNA TGCAGCGTTGAAGCGGGCACAGATACGCAGTATTTT.